A selection of T cell receptor beta chains follows, all from one sample in a study of T cells in localized non-small cell lung cancer. Profiling relied on immunoSEQ multiplex PCR, and the TCRdb table lists in-frame clones only, not all of them. Of about 15,000 clones in the sample, around 83% were seen once. The specimen was peripheral blood, collected before any cancer treatment. Source of these receptors: a female donor at least 60 years old with stage I squamous cell lung carcinoma. Both conserved end residues are part of each CDR3. A D gene is named only where the DNA matches it firmly. A row's size may be missing; if present it is once, few, many or a size class.

abundance | j_gene | v_gene | len | d_gene | CDR3nt | CDR3aa
NA | TRBJ2-7 | TRBV18 | 14 | TRBD1 | TGTGCCAGCTCATCACGGGACAGGGTCTACGAGCAGTACTTC | CASSSRDRVYEQYF
NA | TRBJ1-3 | TRBV7-2 | 16 | TRBD1 | TGTGCCAGCAGCTCACAGGGGAGGTATTATGGAAACACCATATATTTT | CASSSQGRYYGNTIYF
once | TRBJ1-1 | TRBV6-5 | 13 | TRBD1 | TGTGCCAGTAGCCGACAGGGGTATACTGAAGCTTTCTTT | CASSRQGYTEAFF
NA | TRBJ1-1 | TRBV18 | 15 | TRBD1 | TGTGCCAGCTCACCTGTTGGACAGGGGGACACTGAAGCTTTCTTT | CASSPVGQGDTEAFF
NA | TRBJ2-5 | TRBV7-3 | 14 | TRBD1 | TGTGCCAGCAGCAGACAGGGGTACCAAGAGACCCAGTACTTC | CASSRQGYQETQYF
NA | TRBJ2-5 | TRBV5-1 | 17 | NA | TGCGCCAGCATTCGTGGCAGGGAAGGTGTAGGACAAGAGACCCAGTACTTC | CASIRGREGVGQETQYF
NA | TRBJ1-1 | TRBV7-2 | 15 | NA | TGTGCCAGCAGCAGGCAGGGTTTCTCAGACACTGAAGCTTTCTTT | CASSRQGFSDTEAFF
once | TRBJ2-6 | TRBV7-9 | 17 | TRBD1 | TGTGCCAGCAGCCAACCGGGACAGGGGGTTGGGGCCAACGTCCTGACTTTC | CASSQPGQGVGANVLTF
NA | TRBJ2-7 | TRBV15 | 12 | NA | TGTGCCACCAGCAGAGATCATTACGAGCAGTACTTC | CATSRDHYEQYF
once | TRBJ2-2 | TRBV28 | 17 | TRBD1 | TGTGCCAGCAGACCAATTCCCGGACAGGGGTATACCGGGGAGCTGTTTTTT | CASRPIPGQGYTGELFF
NA | TRBJ1-3 | TRBV10-2 | 13 | NA | TGCGCCAGCAGTGGCAGCTCTGGAAACACCATATATTTT | CASSGSSGNTIYF
NA | TRBJ1-2 | TRBV6-5 | 12 | NA | TGTGCCAGCAGTTACTCGGCGGGATCCTACACCTTC | CASSYSAGSYTF
NA | TRBJ1-2 | TRBV19 | 13 | NA | TGTGCCAGTAGTTTTTCCAGTAACTATGGCTACACCTTC | CASSFSSNYGYTF
NA | TRBJ2-7 | TRBV7-2 | 13 | NA | TGTGCCAGCAGCAACGGGTTCTCCTACGAGCAGTACTTC | CASSNGFSYEQYF
NA | TRBJ1-2 | TRBV5-1 | 16 | NA | TGCGCCAGCAGCTACTCGTCAAGGGGGGCGAACTATGGCTACACCTTC | CASSYSSRGANYGYTF
NA | TRBJ1-2 | TRBV29-1 | 13 | NA | TGCAGCGTTGAAACAGGGATTAACTATGGCTACACCTTC | CSVETGINYGYTF
NA | TRBJ1-1 | TRBV6-5 | 15 | NA | TGTGCCAGCAGTTACTCTAAGAGCGGGGGCACTGAAGCTTTCTTT | CASSYSKSGGTEAFF
NA | TRBJ2-3 | TRBV7-8 | 15 | TRBD1 | TGTGCCAGCAGCCCGGGACAGACTAGCACAGATACGCAGTATTTT | CASSPGQTSTDTQYF
once | TRBJ1-3 | TRBV29-1 | 14 | TRBD1 | TGCAGCGTTGTACCGGACAGGGTTGGAAACACCATATATTTT | CSVVPDRVGNTIYF
few | TRBJ1-1 | TRBV18 | 12 | NA | TGTGCCAGCTCACCAAGTGACACTGAAGCTTTCTTT | CASSPSDTEAFF
NA | TRBJ1-2 | TRBV6-5 | 12 | NA | TGTGCCATCAGTGAGGGTAACTATGGCTACACCTTC | CAISEGNYGYTF
NA | TRBJ2-1 | TRBV6-5 | 15 | TRBD2 | TGTGCCAGCAGTTCTTTCGGGGGGGGAACCAATGAGCAGTTCTTC | CASSSFGGGTNEQFF
NA | TRBJ2-1 | TRBV9 | 13 | NA | TGTGCCAGCAGCCCAAACCCGGACAATGAGCAGTTCTTC | CASSPNPDNEQFF
NA | TRBJ2-7 | TRBV6-5 | 15 | TRBD2 | TGTGCCAGCAGGGGACTAGCGGGGGTACCCTACGAGCAGTACTTC | CASRGLAGVPYEQYF
once | TRBJ2-6 | TRBV5-1 | 17 | NA | TGCGCCAGCAGCTTGGTGGGGGATCGGACTGGGGCCAACGTCCTGACTTTC | CASSLVGDRTGANVLTF
NA | TRBJ2-5 | TRBV20-1 | 11 | NA | TGCAGTGCTAGGACGAAAGAGACCCAGTACTTC | CSARTKETQYF
NA | TRBJ2-3 | TRBV28 | 15 | TRBD1 | TGTGCCAGTAGCTCACCGACAGGGTTGACAGATACGCAGTATTTT | CASSSPTGLTDTQYF
NA | TRBJ2-1 | TRBV5-6 | 12 | NA | TGTGCCAGCAGCTTGCCTTACAATGAGCAGTTCTTC | CASSLPYNEQFF
NA | TRBJ1-1 | TRBV10-2 | 15 | NA | TGCGCCAGCAGTAGGAGTGGGCAGTTCCGCACTGAAGCTTTCTTT | CASSRSGQFRTEAFF
once | TRBJ2-7 | TRBV30 | 13 | NA | TGTGCCTGGAGTCTCAGACCTGGCTACGAGCAGTACTTC | CAWSLRPGYEQYF
NA | TRBJ2-3 | TRBV7-2 | 13 | NA | TGTGCCAGCAGCCTACTCTTCAGAGATACGCAGTATTTT | CASSLLFRDTQYF
NA | TRBJ2-1 | TRBV10-2 | 13 | NA | TGCGCCAGCAGACAGAGCTTTTACAATGAGCAGTTCTTC | CASRQSFYNEQFF
NA | TRBJ1-2 | TRBV5-1 | 14 | TRBD1 | TGCGCCAGCAGCCCCGCAGGGGGCTCATATGGCTACACCTTC | CASSPAGGSYGYTF